This T cell receptor (beta chain) originates from a study of siplizumab effects on memory and regulatory T cells. Regarding the study as a whole: Naive T cells looked more diverse than memory cells and looked like major alloresponse contributors.

In regard to this clone: The antigen is not known.

Assay: immunoSEQ multiplex PCR; the TCRdb copy retains only in-frame clones and omits some. The sample carries some 100,000 clones, 94% recorded once. The CDR3 is made up of 14 amino acids. The germline V gene encodes CDR1 KGHSH and CDR2 LQKENI. V was clipped by 5 bases and J by 2 bases; unmatched bases: 4. What was sequenced was Tregs sorted from blood. The clonotype originates from a human donor in good health. The V call is TRBV18, the J call TRBJ2-7; the match to TRBD1 covers 9 bases. CDR3 nucleotide sequence: TGTGCCAGCTCATCCGGGACAGGGACCTACGAGCAGTACTTC. This codes for CASSSGTGTYEQYF.